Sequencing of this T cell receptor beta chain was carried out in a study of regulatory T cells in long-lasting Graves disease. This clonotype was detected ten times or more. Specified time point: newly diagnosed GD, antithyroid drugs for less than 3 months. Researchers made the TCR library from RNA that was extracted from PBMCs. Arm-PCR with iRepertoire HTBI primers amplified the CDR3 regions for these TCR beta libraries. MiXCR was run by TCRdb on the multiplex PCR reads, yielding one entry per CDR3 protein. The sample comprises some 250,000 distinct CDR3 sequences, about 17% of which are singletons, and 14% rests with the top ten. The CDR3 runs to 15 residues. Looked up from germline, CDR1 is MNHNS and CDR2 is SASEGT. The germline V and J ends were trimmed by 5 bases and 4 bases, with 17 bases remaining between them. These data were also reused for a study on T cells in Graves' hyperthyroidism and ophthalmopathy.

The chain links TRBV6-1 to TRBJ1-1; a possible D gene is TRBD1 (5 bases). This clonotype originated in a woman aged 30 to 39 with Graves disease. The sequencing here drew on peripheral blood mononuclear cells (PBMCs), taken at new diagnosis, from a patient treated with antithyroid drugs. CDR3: CASSIFQGSGTEAFF. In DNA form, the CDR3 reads TGTGCCAGCAGTATATTTCAGGGTAGTGGCACTGAAGCTTTCTTT.